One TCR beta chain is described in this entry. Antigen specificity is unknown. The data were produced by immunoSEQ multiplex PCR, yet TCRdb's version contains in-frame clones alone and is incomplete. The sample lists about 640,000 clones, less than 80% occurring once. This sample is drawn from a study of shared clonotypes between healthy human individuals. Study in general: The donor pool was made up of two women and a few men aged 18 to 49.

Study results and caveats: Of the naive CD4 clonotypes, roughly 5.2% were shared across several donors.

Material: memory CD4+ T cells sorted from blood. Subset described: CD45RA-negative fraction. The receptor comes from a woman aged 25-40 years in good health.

CDR3 residues: CASSQDLINTGELFF. The CDR3 bases are TGCGCCAGCAGCCAAGATTTAATCAACACCGGGGAGCTGTTTTTT. The chain employs TRBV4-1 and TRBJ2-2, with unresolved D. Trimming shortened V by 0 bases and J by 2 bases, and 7 bases separated the two germline ends. This CDR3 has 15 amino acids. Germline CDR1 is MGHRA and CDR2 is YSYEKL.